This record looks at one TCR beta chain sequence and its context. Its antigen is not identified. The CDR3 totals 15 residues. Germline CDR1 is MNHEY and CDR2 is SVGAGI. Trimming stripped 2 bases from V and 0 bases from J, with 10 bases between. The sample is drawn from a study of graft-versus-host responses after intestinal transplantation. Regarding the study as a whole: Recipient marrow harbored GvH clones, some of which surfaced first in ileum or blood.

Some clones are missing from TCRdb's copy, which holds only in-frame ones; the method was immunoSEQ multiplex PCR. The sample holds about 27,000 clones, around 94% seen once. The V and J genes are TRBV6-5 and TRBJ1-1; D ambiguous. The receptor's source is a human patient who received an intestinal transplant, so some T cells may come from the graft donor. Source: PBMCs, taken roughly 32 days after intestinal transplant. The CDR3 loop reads CASSYGLNMNTEAFF. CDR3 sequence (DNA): TGTGCCAGCAGTTACGGGCTGAACATGAACACTGAAGCTTTCTTT.